The clone carrying this TCR beta chain has at least ten counts. Its target is not known. A UMI-containing oligonucleotide was joined by 3' ligation to the TCR cDNA template. Whole blood, around 2.5 ml, came from adult healthy volunteers. Reverse transcription used DNase-treated unsorted total RNA, aiming for roughly 1 to 1000 ng. The SP2 primer and nested alpha and beta constant region primers amplified ligated cDNA in four rounds. Blood and skin TCR RNA was reverse transcribed with alpha and beta constant primers. TCRdb ran MiXCR on the 5' RACE reads and lists one entry per CDR3 protein. The sample carries 55,000 to 70,000 distinct CDR3 sequences, roughly 6.7% recorded once. The data derive from a study of naive and memory T cell subsets. Overall study results and limits: This RNA-based method may be sensitive to activation-related transcript changes.

Trimming removed 3 bases at V and 0 bases at J, with 12 bases between. This CDR3 spans 16 amino acids. The sequence was obtained from a male donor in good health. The rearrangement links TRBV12-3 or TRBV12-4 to TRBJ1-3; D gene uncertain. In nucleotides, the CDR3 is TGTGCCAGCAGTTTTCGGGGAAGGCCCTCTGGAAACACCATATATTTT. This sequence encodes CASSFRGRPSGNTIYF.